This TCR beta chain comes out of a study of blood T cell repertoires in COVID-19 (dated by TCRdb to about 2020). Turning to the overall study: The collaborator samples originated in the United States, Italy and Spain and spanned the acute and convalescent phases of COVID-19. The material from the prospective study consisted of cDNA or gDNA derived from T cells, B-cell-depleted T cells, or PBMCs. Deeply sampled blood TCRbeta repertoires from subjects exposed to, actively infected with, or recovered from COVID-19 were included in the dataset. A freely available public database, intended as a resource for researchers studying the immune response to SARS-CoV-2, is where the repertoires were released. The samples were drawn from the first 160 participants of the ongoing ImmuneRACE study and from 1,254 subjects provided by 6 global collaborators. Nearly every sample came with metadata listing a de-identified subject ID, COVID-19 status, age in years and sex. HLA class I and class II types, where available, came from metadata supplied by the sample provider rather than from assay-based typing.

Concerning this clone itself: Its specific antigen is unknown. No base quality values were provided; no much bigger clone lies one nucleotide off.

TCRbeta CDR3 regions were amplified from genomic DNA by means of the immunoSEQ Assay, a bias-controlled multiplex PCR. The study's own analysis went as follows. Nucleated cell counts per sample were estimated from amplification of reference gene primers within the assay. To quantify the absolute abundance of each unique TCRbeta CDR3 rearrangement, sequence reads were collapsed and filtered. For each sample, productive Simpson clonality was calculated as the square root of Simpson's diversity index across productive rearrangements. Imported from immuneACCESS, the table was reduced by TCRdb to in-frame sequences with V and J called. These copies leave out some clones; in studies compared against another copy, an unresolved V gene accounts for under half, and the cause of the remainder is not known. Clonal size and the V and J genes are those of that table, whereas D and trimming came from the DNA. The sample table holds approximately 54,000 clones, of which 86% were seen once. Under 15% of the sample belongs to the ten largest clones.

Collaborating institutions collected whole blood in K2EDTA tubes following their own protocols. For TCRbeta analysis, collaborator samples were shipped as frozen whole blood, as isolated PBMCs, or as DNA extracted from either sample type. At the junction V is shortened by 3 bases and J by 0 bases, with 9 bases in between. The CDR3 runs 15 residues from the cysteine to the phenylalanine. CDR3 DNA is the only sequence kept; it has 45 bases, read in frame from the first base. CDR1 and CDR2 are drawn from the germline V gene: MNHNS, SASEGT. What the work shows at the level of the full study, not this receptor alone: The amount of clinical and demographic metadata varied by source and participant and was provided uncurated.

The material sequenced was peripheral blood. The chain uses TRBV6-1 and TRBJ1-5, with TRBD1 as a weak D call on 6 bases. This TCR was sampled from a human donor in a cohort sampled during active COVID-19. The CDR3 has the sequence CASSEGQFSNQPQHF. The DNA is as follows: TGTGCCAGCAGTGAGGGACAATTTAGCAATCAGCCCCAGCATTTT.